This TCR beta chain was captured by sequencing in a study of spatial heterogeneity in lung cancer. MiXCR, applied by TCRdb to the 5' RACE reads, yields one record per CDR3 protein. The repertoire holds about 36,000 distinct CDR3 sequences, with 4% to 6% as singletons. This clonotype was seen at least ten times. The time point is: sample taken at primary tumor resection. Whole RNA was taken from tumor, nontumor lung or frozen PBMC; it was then sequenced unsorted. There are 14 residues in the CDR3. V was clipped by 6 bases and J by 2 bases; unmatched bases: 5. Germline V gene data show CDR1 as SQVTM and CDR2 as ANQGSEA.

The specimen comprised PBMCs, sampled at surgery. The receptor comes from a female donor with early-stage non-small cell lung cancer. This chain joins TRBV29-1 and TRBJ2-7; 12 positions agree with TRBD2. The CDR3 coding sequence is TGCAGCGTCGCCGGACTAGCGGGAACCTACGAGCAGTACTTC. Translating it yields CSVAGLAGTYEQYF.